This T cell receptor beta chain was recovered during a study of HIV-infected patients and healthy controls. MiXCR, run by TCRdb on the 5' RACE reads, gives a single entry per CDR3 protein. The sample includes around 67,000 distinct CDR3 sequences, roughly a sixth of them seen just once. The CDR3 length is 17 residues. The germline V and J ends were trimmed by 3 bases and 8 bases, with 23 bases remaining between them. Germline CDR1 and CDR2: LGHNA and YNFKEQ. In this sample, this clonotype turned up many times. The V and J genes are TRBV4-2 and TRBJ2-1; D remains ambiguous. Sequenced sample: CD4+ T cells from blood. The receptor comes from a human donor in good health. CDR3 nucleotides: TGTGCCAGCAGCCACGGCGTGGGCTCCCTCGGTTTGTATGAGCAGTTCTTC. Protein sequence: CASSHGVGSLGLYEQFF.